The clone carrying this T cell receptor (beta chain) showed up just once. What it binds is unknown. Trimming took 9 bases from V and 17 from J; bases not matched to a gene: 9. CDR3 length: 10 amino acids. Germline values: CDR1 SNHLY, CDR2 FYNNEI. The data belong to a study of persistence of HIV-infected CD4 T cells. Study in general: Donors had been on suppressive ART for a median of approximately eight years. Findings and limits, study-wide: Antigen-responding cells were enriched for degenerate expanded CDR3beta sequences. Bulk TCR data could not be restricted to HIV-1-infected CMV-responding cells.

Cells were stimulated with overlapping HIV-1 Gag 15-mer peptides. Sorted nonresponding memory CD4+ T cells were CD40L-negative, CD69-negative, CD45RO-high. Sequencing used immunoSEQ version 4 in survey mode. Libraries were prepared by immunoSEQ multiplex PCR; TCRdb keeps only in-frame clonotypes and omits some of them. This sample has roughly 35,000 clones; approximately 78% occur once, and the top ten carry roughly 0.99%. The clonotype was recovered from an adult with HIV. The donor label of this sample is uncertain. The input for sequencing was cultured CD4+ T cells from PBMCs, taken from a patient who received antiretroviral therapy. The chain uses TRBV2 and TRBJ1-4, with 7 bases identical to TRBD1. CDR3 in DNA: TGTGCCAGAAAACAGGGGCCCGGTTTTTTT. Residues: CARKQGPGFF.